A single sample gave rise to the 18 T cell receptor beta chains below, sequenced in a study of siplizumab effects on memory and regulatory T cells. Profiled with immunoSEQ multiplex PCR; TCRdb holds only in-frame clones, not every one. The sample lists approximately 100,000 clones, approximately 90% occurring once. Sequenced input: Tregs sorted from blood. These receptors were collected from a human donor in good health.

This chain uses TRBV19 with TRBJ2-5; a possible D gene is TRBD2 (6 bases). CDR1 and CDR2 (germline): LNHDA, SQIVND (reference sequence). Trimming left V 3 bases short and J 5 bases short, with 10 bases between. The CDR3 runs 13 residues. CDR3 nucleotide sequence: TGTGCCAGTAGTATTAGCGGTGCGGAGACCCAGTACTTC. Its translation is CASSISGAETQYF. The full variable domain, in which reference TRBV19 and TRBJ2-5 provide the parts outside the CDR3, is DGGITQSPKYLFRKEGQNVTLSCEQNLNHDAMYWYRQDPGQGLRLIYYSQIVNDFQKGDIAEGYSVSREKKESFPLTVTSAQKNPTAFYLCASSISGAETQYFGPGTRLLVL.

The chain employs TRBV2 and TRBJ2-4; unclear D gene. Germline V gene data show CDR1 as SNHLY and CDR2 as FYNNEI. The CDR3 is 16 residues long. Trimming stripped 3 bases from V and 0 bases from J, with 12 bases between. In nucleotides, the CDR3 is TGTGCCAGCAGTGAGCCCCCGCTTATAGCCAAAAACATTCAGTACTTC. It codes for CASSEPPLIAKNIQYF.

The chain employs TRBV18 and TRBJ1-4; D is unresolved. This CDR3 is 15 amino acids long. Deletions cut 4 bases from V and 2 bases from J, with 11 bases between. Germline V gene sequence: CDR1 KGHSH, CDR2 LQKENI. The CDR3 here is CASSQPGLTNEKLFF. The CDR3 DNA reads TGTGCCAGCTCACAACCGGGCCTTACTAATGAAAAACTGTTTTTT. Complete variable domain (other parts from reference TRBV18 and TRBJ1-4): NAGVMQNPRHLVRRRGQEARLRCSPMKGHSHVYWYRQLPEEGLKFMVYLQKENIIDESGMPKERFSAEFPKEGPSILRIQQVVRGDSAAYFCASSQPGLTNEKLFFGSGTQLSVL.

V is TRBV10-1 and J is TRBJ2-1; D gene unclear. In germline, CDR1 is WNHNN, CDR2 SYGVQD (reference sequence). V lost 4 bases to trimming and J lost 9 bases, with 13 bases between them. The length of the CDR3 is 13 residues. CDR3 residues: CASSASSLLEQFF. CDR3 DNA: TGCGCCAGCAGTGCTTCGTCGTTGCTTGAGCAGTTCTTC.

This clone has just one count. The chain employs TRBV12-5 and TRBJ2-2; D gene uncertain. Germline values: CDR1 LGHNT, CDR2 FRNRAP. V lost 1 base and J lost 8, with 2 bases in between. CDR3 size: 11 residues. The CDR3 DNA is TGTGCTAGTGGTTTGGGGGGGGAGCTGTTTTTT. Translated: CASGLGGELFF.

The chain links TRBV19 to TRBJ1-2; D is undetermined. The V gene lost 1 base and the J gene lost 6 bases, with 18 bases spanning the gap. This CDR3 spans 16 amino acids. Germline-derived CDR1 and CDR2 are LNHDA and SQIVND (reference sequence). This CDR3 reads CASSIGAGSKRNGYTF. For the CDR3, the DNA is TGTGCCAGTAGTATAGGGGCCGGGAGCAAAAGGAATGGCTACACCTTC.

The chain combines TRBV5-1 with TRBJ1-6, with D possibly TRBD1 on 5 matching bases. The CDR3 runs to 14 residues. V was cut by 0 bases and J by 10 bases, with 11 bases left in between. Germline CDR1 is SGHRS and CDR2 is YFSETQ. The CDR3 DNA reads TGCGCCAGCAGCTTGGGACAGAACCAATCACCCCTCCACTTT. Amino acids: CASSLGQNQSPLHF.

This clone was seen once. This chain's CDR3 is CASSRTGTGLYEQYF. The DNA of the CDR3 is TGTGCCAGCAGTCGAACCGGGACAGGCCTATACGAGCAGTACTTC. The rearrangement uses TRBV28 and TRBJ2-7, with TRBD1 matching 8 bases. Unmatched junction bases numbered 10, after V lost 5 bases and J lost 4 bases. Germline CDR1 MDHEN, CDR2 SYDVKM. The CDR3 runs 15 residues.

Written as DNA, the CDR3 is TGTGCCAGCAGTTTTGGTGACAGGGTGGGGACCCAGTACTTC. This translates into CASSFGDRVGTQYF. This rearrangement joins TRBV7-2 to TRBJ2-5; 7 bases map to TRBD1. Germline V gives CDR1 SGHTA, CDR2 FQGNSA. V lost 6 bases, J lost 7 bases, and 11 bases stayed unmatched. This CDR3 region has 14 residues.

The CDR3: CASSQLIDYGYTF. As DNA, the CDR3 is TGTGCCAGCAGCCAATTAATCGACTATGGCTACACCTTC. The chain has TRBV14 and TRBJ1-2, with D uncertain. The CDR3 loop spans 13 amino acids. With 2 bases removed from V and 3 bases from J, the gap between germline ends came to 7 bases. Germline V CDR1 and CDR2: SGHDN, FVKESK.

This clone was seen just once. The V call is TRBV7-2, the J call TRBJ2-1; TRBD2 matches at 8 bases. Germline lookup yields CDR1 SGHTA and CDR2 FQGNSA. V dropped 5 bases and J dropped 8; count of bases not matched to a gene: 8. The CDR3 covers 14 residues. The CDR3 region is CASSLGIAGYEQFF. The CDR3 DNA reads TGTGCCAGCAGCCTCGGGATAGCGGGATATGAGCAGTTCTTC.

The rearrangement joins TRBV11-3 to TRBJ2-5; D assignment may be TRBD1 or TRBD2 (5 bases each). Germline CDR1 is SGHNT and CDR2 is YENEEA. The CDR3 has 14 amino acids. V was shortened by 5 bases and J by 1 base, with 11 bases between the two germline ends. CDR3 bases: TGTGCCAGCAGCCCTGGGACGGTCCAAGAGACCCAGTACTTC. Its translation: CASSPGTVQETQYF. Full variable domain (outside the CDR3, taken from reference TRBV11-3 and TRBJ2-5): EAGVVQSPRYKIIEKKQPVAFWCNPISGHNTLYWYLQNLGQGPELLIRYENEEAVDDSQLPKDRFSAERLKGVDSTLKIQPAELGDSAVYLCASSPGTVQETQYFGPGTRLLVL.

This rearrangement joins TRBV6-5 to TRBJ2-5; D ambiguous. The germline V gene has CDR1 MNHEY and CDR2 SVGAGI. V lost 0 bases and J 5 bases, leaving 7 bases between the germline ends. This CDR3 comprises 13 residues. This chain's CDR3 is CASSYSTWETQYF. The CDR3 bases are TGTGCCAGCAGTTACTCGACCTGGGAGACCCAGTACTTC.

The chain combines TRBV6-1 with TRBJ2-7, with 11 bases fitting TRBD2. Trimming removed 4 bases from V and 0 bases from J; junction bases left unmatched: 8. This CDR3 has 17 amino acids. CDR1 is MNHNS and CDR2 is SASEGT in the germline V gene. CDR3 in amino acids: CASSVGLAGANSYEQYF. The DNA of the CDR3 is TGTGCCAGCAGTGTAGGACTAGCGGGTGCAAACTCCTACGAGCAGTACTTC.

This chain connects TRBV27 to TRBJ2-3; no clear D gene. CDR3 size: 15 residues. Germline V gene sequence: CDR1 MNHEY, CDR2 SMNVEV (reference sequence). Deletions cut 0 bases from V and 4 bases from J, with 11 bases between. The CDR3 bases are TGTGCCAGCAGTTTATCGGTTACGATCGCAGATACGCAGTATTTT. This gives the protein CASSLSVTIADTQYF.

This clone was observed once. This chain links TRBV2 with TRBJ1-1, with TRBD1 as a possible D gene (6 bases). V gave up 6 bases and J gave up 0 bases, with 17 bases separating them. This CDR3 comprises 16 residues. Germline loops: CDR1 SNHLY, CDR2 FYNNEI. The CDR3 coding sequence is TGTGCCAGCAGGGTACAGGGCCGTACTATGAACACTGAAGCTTTCTTT. It codes for CASRVQGRTMNTEAFF.

The rearrangement joins TRBV2 to TRBJ2-7, with TRBD2 as a possible D gene (6 bases). The CDR3 runs to 15 residues. The V gene lost 4 bases and the J gene lost 2 bases, with 15 bases spanning the gap. CDR1 and CDR2 (germline): SNHLY, FYNNEI. CDR3 DNA sequence: TGTGCCAGCAGTGGGCGTGGAGGGGCGCCCTACGAGCAGTACTTC. This codes for CASSGRGGAPYEQYF.

V gene TRBV15 combines with J gene TRBJ2-5, with D possibly TRBD2 on 7 matching bases. Germline-derived CDR1 and CDR2 are LNHNV and YYDKDF (reference sequence). With 3 bases removed from V and 1 base from J, the gap between germline ends came to 12 bases. The CDR3 is made up of 15 amino acids. Written as DNA, the CDR3 is TGTGCCACCAGCAGTAGGGGGGGAACCCAAGAGACCCAGTACTTC. Translating gives CATSSRGGTQETQYF.